This T cell receptor beta chain was sequenced during a study of blood T cell repertoires in COVID-19. Background on the study: Spain, Italy and the United States supplied samples that represented acute and convalescent COVID-19. In each case, the material was cDNA or gDNA derived from T cells, B-cell-depleted T cells, or PBMCs.

Trimming took off 1 base at V and 4 bases at J, with 7 bases between the two ends. The CDR3 runs 13 residues. Looked up from germline, CDR1 is MDHEN and CDR2 is SYDVKM. Methods used by the authors: Nucleated cell counts were estimated from reference gene primer amplification. Profiling relied on immunoSEQ multiplex PCR, and the TCRdb table lists in-frame clones only, not all of them. V and J calls and clone size are as listed in that table; D and trimming were resolved from the DNA. Found here are tens of thousands of clones, about 91% of them singletons; the top ten hold 2.3%. The receptor comes from a human donor with active COVID-19. The donor label of this sample is uncertain. Sequencing was carried out using peripheral blood. The chain couples TRBV28 to TRBJ1-2, with a weak D call TRBD1 (6 bases). This CDR3 reads CASSLLGAYGYTF. The CDR3 nucleotides are TGTGCCAGCAGTTTATTGGGGGCCTATGGCTACACCTTC.